This entry lists 10 T cell receptor beta chains sequenced from one sample in a study of T cells expressing NK-cell markers. TCRdb re-called the 5' RACE reads; every CDR3 protein appears as one record, without DNA. This sample contains 300,000 to 450,000 distinct CDR3 sequences. Sequencing was performed on blood T cells: a sorted CD56 or NKG2C T cell subset, CD4+ or CD8+ T cells, or bulk PBMC T cells (not recorded which). All receptors come from a man aged 18-75 years in good health.

This chain uses TRBV7-9 with TRBJ1-5; TCRdb returns TRBD1, unconfirmable since there is no DNA. Germline loops: CDR1 SEHNR, CDR2 FQNEAQ (reference sequence). The CDR3 runs to 14 residues. The chain's CDR3 is CASSSVQGDEPQHF.

The chain has TRBV7-9 and TRBJ2-7; TCRdb outputs TRBD1, but without DNA this stays unchecked. Germline V gives CDR1 SEHNR, CDR2 FQNEAQ (reference sequence). This CDR3 is built from 15 residues. The CDR3 sequence is CASSSPGPNSYEQYF.

The V gene is TRBV11-1, the J gene TRBJ1-5; without DNA, the TCRdb call of TRBD1 cannot be checked. The germline CDR1 and CDR2 sequences are SGHAT and FQDESV (reference sequence). The CDR3 runs to 18 residues. CDR3 protein: CASSLVSVLLGADQPQHF. Filled out from reference TRBV11-1 and TRBJ1-5, the complete variable domain reads EAEVAQSPRYKITEKSQAVAFWCDPISGHATLYWYRQILGQGPELLVQFQDESVVDDSQLPKDRFSAERLKGVDSTLKIQPAELGDSAMYLCASSLVSVLLGADQPQHFGDGTRLSIL.

The chain has TRBV6-5 and TRBJ1-1. CDR3 size: 15 residues. Germline CDR1 MNHEY, CDR2 SVGAGI. CDR3 residues: CASSYFRSLNTEAFF.

This rearrangement joins TRBV7-3 to TRBJ1-1. Germline CDR1 SGHTA, CDR2 FQGTGA. There are 14 residues in the CDR3. The CDR3 sequence: CASSFSATNTEAFF.

The chain couples TRBV21-1 to TRBJ2-1. TRBV21-1 is tagged as a pseudogene. The CDR3 totals 17 residues. The CDR3 region is CASNLLLTTEPYNEQFF.

The V and J genes are TRBV7-6 and TRBJ2-2; TCRdb's D call of TRBD1 is untestable without DNA. Germline CDR1 reads SGHVS; CDR2 reads FNYEAQ. The CDR3 is 16 residues long. The CDR3 here is CASSLGWGQDTGELFF. Combining the CDR3 with reference TRBV7-6 and TRBJ2-2 gives the whole variable domain GAGVSQSPRYKVTKRGQDVALRCDPISGHVSLYWYRQALGQGPEFLTYFNYEAQQDKSGLPNDRFSAERPEGSISTLTIQRTEQRDSAMYRCASSLGWGQDTGELFFGEGSRLTVL.

The gene calls are TRBV3-1 and TRBJ1-2; the D call from TCRdb, TRBD1, cannot be confirmed without DNA. Germline V gene lookup returns CDR1 LGHDT and CDR2 YNNKEL (reference sequence). The CDR3 extends over 16 amino acids. The CDR3 protein is CASSQGGGSYWHGYTF.

The chain joins TRBV12-5 to TRBJ1-2. CDR1 and CDR2 (germline): LGHNT, FRNRAP. The CDR3 length is 13 residues. The CDR3 loop is CASGSDRSYGYTF. Supplemented by reference TRBV12-5 and TRBJ1-2, the full variable domain reads DARVTQTPRHKVTEMGQEVTMRCQPILGHNTVFWYRQTMMQGLELLAYFRNRAPLDDSGMPKDRFSAEMPDATLATLKIQPSEPRDSAVYFCASGSDRSYGYTFGSGTRLTVV.

The CDR3: CASSPPTTGNTIYF. V and J are TRBV6-1 and TRBJ1-3; TCRdb returns TRBD1, unconfirmable since there is no DNA. This CDR3 region has 14 residues. Germline V CDR1 and CDR2: MNHNS, SASEGT.